This T cell receptor (beta chain) stems from a study of cytomegalovirus exposure and HLA in healthy donors. Findings of the study overall: In an earlier analysis, most TCR beta V segments were productive about 90% or about 30% of the time. The authors listed around 150 TCR beta chains as cytomegalovirus-associated.

A note on this clone: Its matching antigen is unknown.

Amplification used 60 Vbeta primers and 13 Jbeta primers. Assay used: immunoSEQ multiplex PCR; TCRdb lists only in-frame clones, some missing. This listing includes about 74,000 clones. Sequenced sample: PBMCs. The TCR originated in a female donor in good health and CMV-seropositive.

CDR3 sequence: CASSLRGLPYEQYF. In nucleotides, the CDR3 is TGCGCCAGCAGCTTGAGGGGACTCCCCTACGAGCAGTACTTC. The V call is TRBV5-1, the J call TRBJ2-5; TRBD2 is a possible D gene (6 bases). The J call is doubtful: the DNA matches TRBJ2-7 better. The CDR3 totals 14 residues. The germline gives CDR1 SGHRS, CDR2 YFSETQ.